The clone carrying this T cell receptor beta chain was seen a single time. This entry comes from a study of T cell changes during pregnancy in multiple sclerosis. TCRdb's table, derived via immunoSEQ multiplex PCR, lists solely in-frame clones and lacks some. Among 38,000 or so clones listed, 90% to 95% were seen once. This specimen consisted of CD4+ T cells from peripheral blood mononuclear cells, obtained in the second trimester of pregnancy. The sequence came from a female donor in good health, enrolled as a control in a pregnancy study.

The CDR3 here is CASSPTGDRANNEQFF. The CDR3 DNA follows: TGTGCCAGCAGCCCCACCGGAGACAGGGCGAACAATGAGCAGTTCTTC. The chain links TRBV4-2 to TRBJ2-1; 7 nucleotides align to TRBD1. The CDR3 has 16 amino acids. CDR1 and CDR2 (germline): LGHNA, YNFKEQ. V shed 4 bases and J 5 bases; nucleotides not matched to a gene: 11.